The T cell receptor (beta chain) under discussion was sequenced for a study of tumor-infiltrating lymphocytes in oesophageal squamous cell carcinoma (TCRdb year 2016). The library was prepared using PCR. Instrument on record: Illumina HiSeq 2000. TCRdb reran the public reads through fastp at Q25 and MiXCR, keeping productive beta chains. Rows are unified per CDR3 protein, each entry keeping the most common DNA and genes. The sample table lists approximately 13,000 distinct CDR3 sequences, about 54% of them with a count of one. Over 35% of the sample is held by the ten biggest clonotypes. Comments on this clonotype: What this receptor recognizes is not known. A read error is possible here, since a much larger clone lies one base away.

Sequencing was performed on esophageal tumor tissue. This clonotype originated in a male donor with esophageal squamous cell carcinoma.

The CDR3 region reads CATVGQGAAEQYF. The sequence in DNA is TGTGCCACCGTGGGGCAGGGGGCAGCTGAGCAGTACTTC. The receptor chain draws on TRBV28 and TRBJ2-7, with 8 central nucleotides matching TRBD1. According to the germline V gene, CDR1 reads MDHEN and CDR2 reads SYDVKM. V trim: 10 bases; J trim: 7 bases; unmatched bases: 12. The CDR3 contains 13 residues, cysteine and phenylalanine counted. Of all the DNA, just the CDR3 is kept, 39 bases in frame from base 1.